The 5 T cell receptor beta chains reported below all come from one sample, sequenced in a study of glioma-infiltrating T cells after dendritic cell vaccination. Time point denoted: after dendritic cell vaccination, including at tumor progression/relapse. TCRdb's copy holds only in-frame clones and misses some; the assay was immunoSEQ multiplex PCR. Here the sample spans around 60,000 clones, around nine tenths being singletons. The sequencing here drew on blood, taken after dendritic cell vaccination. Receptors originate from a human donor with glioblastoma.

This clone occurred once. The rearrangement uses TRBV18 and TRBJ2-3; 8 nucleotides align to TRBD2. The CDR3 runs 13 residues. Trimming removed 5 bases from V and 8 bases from J; junction bases left unmatched: 6. Germline CDR1 is KGHSH and CDR2 is LQKENI. The CDR3 loop is CASSEQAGVTQYF. In nucleotides, the CDR3 is TGTGCCAGCTCAGAGCAAGCGGGAGTTACGCAGTATTTT.

V and J are TRBV18 and TRBJ2-1; the D is unclear. CDR3 length equals 13 residues. V shed 4 bases and J shed 0 bases, with 4 bases lying between them. CDR1 and CDR2 from the germline V gene are KGHSH and LQKENI. The CDR3 DNA reads TGTGCCAGCTCACTGAGCTCCTACAATGAGCAGTTCTTC. Protein sequence: CASSLSSYNEQFF.

The chain is built from TRBV30 and TRBJ2-3; 12 bases agree with TRBD2. Losses at the gene ends were 6 bases for V and 3 bases for J; bases not matched to a gene: 4. The CDR3 is made up of 14 amino acids. From germline, CDR1 is GTSNPN and CDR2 SVGIG (reference sequence). The CDR3 DNA sequence: TGTGCCTGTGGACTAGCGGGGTGGACAGATACGCAGTATTTT. It is translated as CACGLAGWTDTQYF.

The chain recombines TRBV2 with TRBJ2-3; TRBD1 matches 7 bases. This CDR3 has 17 residues. The V gene end was trimmed by 1 base and the J gene end by 2 bases; junction bases not matched to a gene: 9. CDR1 SNHLY and CDR2 FYNNEI come from the germline V gene. The CDR3 protein is CASSEGTGEILTDTQYF. The CDR3 nucleotides are TGTGCCAGCAGTGAAGGGACAGGCGAAATCCTCACAGATACGCAGTATTTT.

This chain uses TRBV6-6 with TRBJ2-5; possibly TRBD1 for D (6 bases). Trimming shortened V by 6 bases and J by 3 bases, and 8 bases separated the two germline ends. The CDR3 length is 12 residues. Germline V gene lookup returns CDR1 MNHNY and CDR2 SVGAGI (reference sequence). The CDR3 here is CASRRTEETQYF. As DNA, the CDR3 is TGTGCCAGCAGGCGGACAGAAGAGACCCAGTACTTC.